The entry below describes one TCR beta chain. Its specificity is not known. This specimen comes from a study of T cell responses to AZD1222 COVID-19 vaccine. Here immunoSEQ multiplex PCR was the method, and the copy in TCRdb shows in-frame clones only, minus some. The sample shows 130,000 or so clones, more than 85% of them seen only once. Study results and caveats: Clonal diversity may have been underestimated, and the donors were mostly white British, with more females than males.

Germline V gene sequence: CDR1 LGHDT, CDR2 YNNKEL (reference sequence). J gave up 9 bases and V 1 base, and 4 bases lay outside the gene matches. The CDR3 sequence is 16 residues long. The chain links TRBV3-1 (or the pseudogene TRBV3-2) to TRBJ1-6; 12 nucleotides line up with TRBD1. The sample in question was peripheral blood, obtained on day 0 of AZD1222 vaccination. The receptor comes from an adult in good health. CDR3 loop: CASSQAGTGGGSPLHF. The CDR3 DNA follows: TGTGCCAGCAGCCAAGCCGGGACAGGGGGCGGTTCACCCCTCCACTTT.